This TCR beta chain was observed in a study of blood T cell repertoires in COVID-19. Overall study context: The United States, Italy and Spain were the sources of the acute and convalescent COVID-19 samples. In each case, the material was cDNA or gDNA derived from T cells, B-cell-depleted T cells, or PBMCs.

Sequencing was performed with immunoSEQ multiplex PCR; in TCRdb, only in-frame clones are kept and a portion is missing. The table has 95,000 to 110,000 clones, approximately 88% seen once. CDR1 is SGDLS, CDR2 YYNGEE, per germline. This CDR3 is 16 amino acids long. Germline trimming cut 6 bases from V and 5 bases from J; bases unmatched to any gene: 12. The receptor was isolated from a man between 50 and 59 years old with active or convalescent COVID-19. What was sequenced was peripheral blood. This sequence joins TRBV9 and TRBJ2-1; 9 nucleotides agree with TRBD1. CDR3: CASTDTGQGSHNEQFF. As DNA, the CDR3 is TGTGCCAGCACGGACACGGGACAGGGTAGTCACAATGAGCAGTTCTTC.